This note documents a single T cell receptor beta chain sequence. What the recovered Cohort 3 donors had was two negative PCRs, clearance, or symptom resolution. TCRdb's copy holds only in-frame clones and misses some; the assay was immunoSEQ multiplex PCR. Of more than 200,000 clones listed, 85% to 90% are singletons. The data are from a study of blood T cell repertoires in COVID-19. Whole-study context: Both acute and convalescent COVID-19 samples were obtained from the United States, Italy and Spain. The cDNA or gDNA used as material had been derived from T cells, B-cell-depleted T cells, or PBMCs.

Germline-derived CDR1 and CDR2 are SEHNR and FQNEAQ (reference sequence). V shed 1 base, J shed 4 bases, and the junction held 2 bases outside the gene matches. This CDR3 comprises 14 residues. The sequence derives from a woman aged 45-60 years who had recovered from COVID-19. Sequencing was performed on PBMCs or T cells enriched from blood (not recorded which). The chain joins TRBV7-9 to TRBJ1-1, with 8 positions matching TRBD1. In DNA form, the CDR3 reads TGTGCCAGCAGCTTAGGGACAGGGAGCACTGAAGCTTTCTTT. Amino acid sequence: CASSLGTGSTEAFF.